This T cell receptor beta chain is from a study of control samples from healthy donors and cancer patients (TCRdb year 2020). Points on this clone: Its antigen has not been determined. No per-base quality is available; no much larger clone lies one base away.

Libraries were constructed by the immunoSEQ multiplex PCR assay. The immuneACCESS repertoire file appears here via TCRdb, limited to in-frame rearrangements. These files lack a portion of the clones; in checked studies, under half of the deficit traces to unresolved V genes, and the cause of the others is not known. Within this sample are about 120,000 clones, with 88% of them counted one time only. Roughly 3.5% of the sample is held by the ten biggest clonotypes. Looking up the germline V gene yields CDR1 MNHNS and CDR2 SASEGT. The CDR3, cysteine through phenylalanine, is 16 amino acids long. The DNA shown is the 48-base CDR3, in frame from base 1. The V end loses 2 bases and the J end loses 3 bases, and a stretch of 14 bases separates them.

The chain uses TRBV6-1 and TRBJ1-5; the D gene cannot be named for sure. The sequence derives from a woman aged 55-70 years with lung cancer. The sequencing sample was made of PBMCs. The DNA reads TGTGCCAGCAGTGAAAGGAAAGGGATTACCAATCAGCCCCAGCATTTT. Its translation reads: CASSERKGITNQPQHF.